These 23 T cell receptor beta chains share one sample of origin, sequenced in a study of CD8+ T cells in alopecia areata (dated by TCRdb to the late 2010s). The sample's time point label, decoded: roughly 24 weeks on oral tofacitinib. What this sample's treatment or condition label stands for: oral pan-JAK inhibitor, 5-10 mg twice daily. The method was the immunoSEQ multiplex PCR assay. RNA was extracted from all samples and reverse transcribed into cDNA as template for TCR sequencing. TCRdb's version of the immuneACCESS table is confined to in-frame rearrangements and falls short of the full clone set. An unresolved V gene accounts for under half of the shortfall where checked; the remainder is of unknown origin. For this sample the table gives around 100,000 clones, of which around three fifths were detected only once. The ten top clones hold about 12% of the sample. Sequencing was performed on CD8+ T cells sorted from blood, taken at week 24, from a patient treated with tofacitinib. The receptors were sampled from a human donor with alopecia areata.

This rearrangement joins TRBV4-1 to TRBJ2-7; possible D gene TRBD1, 6 bases. The CDR3 has 15 amino acids. Germline assignment: CDR1 MGHRA and CDR2 YSYEKL. With 0 bases removed from V and 2 bases from J, the gap between germline ends came to 11 bases. As DNA, the CDR3 is TGCGCCAGCAGCCAAGATAGGGGGTCCGCCTACGAGCAGTACTTC. Amino acid sequence: CASSQDRGSAYEQYF.

V usage is TRBV13 and J usage is TRBJ2-1; D gene ambiguous. Looked up from germline, CDR1 is PRHDT and CDR2 is FYEKMQ (reference sequence). The V and J ends lost 5 bases and 7 bases respectively, with 12 bases between them. This CDR3 contains 13 residues. The DNA of the CDR3 is TGTGCCAGCAGCATCTTAGCTGGGAATGAGCAGTTCTTC. It translates to CASSILAGNEQFF.

This clone was seen more than once but under ten times. The chain is built from TRBV4-1 and TRBJ1-6, with TRBD1 matching over 9 bases. CDR1 and CDR2 from the germline V gene are MGHRA and YSYEKL. The CDR3 extends over 15 amino acids. With 4 bases clipped from V and 5 bases from J, the junction kept 3 bases outside the gene matches. CDR3 amino acids: CASSPRDRDNSPLHF. Here the CDR3 DNA reads TGCGCCAGCAGCCCCCGGGACAGGGATAATTCACCCCTCCACTTT.

This chain uses TRBV7-9 with TRBJ2-7; D call uncertain. The germline V gene has CDR1 SEHNR and CDR2 FQNEAQ (reference sequence). V lost 0 bases and J 0 bases, leaving 6 bases between the germline ends. The CDR3 consists of 14 residues. The CDR3 DNA follows: TGTGCCAGCAGCTTAGCCGCAGACTCCTACGAGCAGTACTTC. Translation gives CASSLAADSYEQYF.

V usage is TRBV7-2 and J usage is TRBJ2-5; 13 nucleotides align to TRBD2. The CDR3 is 19 amino acids. The V segment lost 5 bases and the J segment 0 bases; nucleotides outside the gene matches: 12. Looked up from germline, CDR1 is SGHTA and CDR2 is FQGNSA. The DNA for the CDR3 is TGTGCCAGCAGCCGGATTATTGGACTAGCGGGGGATTACCAAGAGACCCAGTACTTC. It codes for CASSRIIGLAGDYQETQYF.

V usage is TRBV7-9 and J usage is TRBJ2-7, with 7 nucleotides matching TRBD1. Trimming took 8 bases from V and 3 from J; bases not matched to a gene: 7. Germline CDR1 is SEHNR and CDR2 is FQNEAQ (reference sequence). The CDR3 runs to 13 residues. The DNA for the CDR3 is TGTGCCAGCGGTCGGGACAGTGACTACGAGCAGTACTTC. Translated, it gives CASGRDSDYEQYF.

This sequence joins TRBV15 and TRBJ1-4; 10 positions match TRBD1. CDR1 and CDR2 from the germline V gene are LNHNV and YYDKDF (reference sequence). There are 14 residues in the CDR3. V shed 3 bases, J shed 8 bases, and the junction held 3 bases outside the gene matches. Here the CDR3 DNA reads TGTGCCACCAGCAGTAGGACAGGGGGGGAAAAACTGTTTTTT. This codes for CATSSRTGGEKLFF.

The sample holds a few counts of this clone. The chain has TRBV19 and TRBJ2-5; D not resolved. Germline V gene data show CDR1 as LNHDA and CDR2 as SQIVND (reference sequence). Trimming stripped 5 bases from V and 5 bases from J, with 15 bases between. The CDR3 has 14 amino acids. The chain's CDR3 is CASSERPIEETQYF. In nucleotides, the CDR3 is TGTGCCAGTAGTGAAAGACCCATTGAGGAGACCCAGTACTTC.

A single count supports this clone. Written as DNA, the CDR3 is TGTGCCAGCAGCGGCGGGACAGCCTACGAGCAGTACTTC. Its translation: CASSGGTAYEQYF. The chain employs TRBV13 and TRBJ2-7; TRBD1 is a possible D gene (7 bases). CDR3 size: 13 residues. Germline V CDR1 and CDR2: PRHDT, FYEKMQ (reference sequence). V was clipped by 5 bases and J by 2 bases, with 10 bases between them.

The chain couples TRBV6-6 to TRBJ2-2, with 10 bases lining up with TRBD1. CDR1 and CDR2 (germline): MNHNY, SVGAGI (reference sequence). V lost 6 bases to trimming and J lost 2 bases; unmatched junction nucleotides: 6. This CDR3 is built from 16 residues. The CDR3: CASSQDRGPNTGELFF. CDR3 nucleotides: TGTGCCAGCAGCCAAGACAGGGGGCCCAACACCGGGGAGCTGTTTTTT.

The V call is TRBV2, the J call TRBJ2-3, with D maybe TRBD1 (6 bases). This CDR3 has 15 amino acids. The germline V gene encodes CDR1 SNHLY and CDR2 FYNNEI. V was pared by 7 bases and J by 1 base, with 15 bases between. Written as DNA, the CDR3 is TGTGCCAGCACAAGCCGGGACACCCGCACAGATACGCAGTATTTT. Translation gives CASTSRDTRTDTQYF.

This clone occurred once. The chain employs TRBV27 and TRBJ1-2, with D perhaps TRBD1 (5 bases). The CDR3 spans 14 residues. Trimming removed 5 bases at V and 7 bases at J, with 17 bases between. Germline loops: CDR1 MNHEY, CDR2 SMNVEV (reference sequence). Here the CDR3 reads CASSPTGAPPGYTF. The CDR3 DNA sequence: TGTGCCAGCAGTCCAACCGGGGCGCCTCCTGGCTACACCTTC.

This clone appeared a few times. The chain joins TRBV14 to TRBJ1-1, with no clear D. V lost 4 bases and J 3 bases, leaving 9 bases between the germline ends. CDR3 size: 13 residues. Germline lookup yields CDR1 SGHDN and CDR2 FVKESK. CDR3: CASSPARHTEAFF. The CDR3 bases are TGTGCCAGCAGCCCCGCTCGGCACACTGAAGCTTTCTTT.

This clone has more than one count but fewer than ten. This chain connects TRBV13 to TRBJ2-1; perhaps TRBD2 as D (6 bases). CDR3 size: 16 residues. The V end was cut by 4 bases, the J end by 5 bases, with 18 bases between. The germline gives CDR1 PRHDT, CDR2 FYEKMQ (reference sequence). The DNA for the CDR3 is TGTGCCAGCAGCTCCCCTGGAGGCCGGAGGGACAATGAGCAGTTCTTC. Translating gives CASSSPGGRRDNEQFF.

This chain connects TRBV7-6 to TRBJ2-3; tentatively, D is TRBD2 (6 bases). The CDR3 extends over 15 amino acids. Germline lookup yields CDR1 SGHVS and CDR2 FNYEAQ. Trimming took off 5 bases at V and 0 bases at J, with 12 bases between the two ends. This CDR3 reads CASSLLAPSTDTQYF. CDR3 DNA: TGTGCCAGCAGCCTACTAGCTCCTAGCACAGATACGCAGTATTTT.

The sample holds a few counts of this clone. The V call is TRBV5-8, the J call TRBJ2-7; D unclear. V lost 6 bases, J lost 7 bases, and 14 bases lay in between. Germline lookup yields CDR1 SGHTS and CDR2 YDEGEE. This CDR3 is built from 12 residues. DNA for the CDR3: TGTGCCAGCACCTTTTCCCCGCGGGAGCAGTACTTC. Translated, it gives CASTFSPREQYF.

This clone was counted a few times. The rearrangement joins TRBV30 to TRBJ2-1; 10 positions agree with TRBD2. Trimming took 6 bases from V and 4 from J; bases not matched to a gene: 6. Germline CDR1 reads GTSNPN; CDR2 reads SVGIG (reference sequence). The CDR3 consists of 14 residues. CDR3 nucleotides: TGTGCCTGCAGCGGGGGGGCCTCATACAATGAGCAGTTCTTC. Encoded protein: CACSGGASYNEQFF.

The chain links TRBV5-1 to TRBJ1-1, with 7 positions matching TRBD1. V was clipped by 4 bases and J by 0 bases; unmatched bases: 12. This CDR3 region has 17 residues. CDR1 and CDR2 (germline): SGHRS, YFSETQ. The chain's CDR3 is CASSPLDREFLNTEAFF. CDR3 DNA sequence: TGCGCCAGCAGCCCCCTCGACAGGGAGTTTCTGAACACTGAAGCTTTCTTT.

V gene TRBV27 combines with J gene TRBJ1-3; D is ambiguous. This CDR3 region has 13 residues. Germline CDR1 and CDR2: MNHEY and SMNVEV (reference sequence). V was pared by 0 bases and J by 4 bases, with 4 bases between. The CDR3 protein is CASSLSPGNTIYF. In DNA, the CDR3 is TGTGCCAGCAGTTTATCACCGGGAAACACCATATATTTT.

This chain connects TRBV6-5 to TRBJ1-1; D may be TRBD1 (6 bases). The germline V gene has CDR1 MNHEY and CDR2 SVGAGI. Trimming stripped 4 bases from V and 3 bases from J, with 9 bases between. The CDR3 consists of 13 residues. The CDR3 spells CASSWAGDTEAFF. Here the CDR3 DNA reads TGTGCCAGCAGTTGGGCAGGGGACACTGAAGCTTTCTTT.

This rearrangement joins TRBV7-9 to TRBJ2-1; D may be TRBD1 (6 bases). Trimming removed 5 bases from V and 2 bases from J, with 13 bases in between. The CDR3 is 15 residues long. CDR1 is SEHNR and CDR2 is FQNEAQ in the germline V gene (reference sequence). The CDR3 coding sequence is TGTGCCAGCAGCCCCAACAGGGACCCCTACAATGAGCAGTTCTTC. This gives the protein CASSPNRDPYNEQFF.

This chain joins TRBV30 and TRBJ2-7, with D unclear. The V end lost 0 bases, the J end lost 3 bases, and 6 bases lay between the germline ends. Looked up from germline, CDR1 is GTSNPN and CDR2 is SVGIG (reference sequence). CDR3 length: 12 amino acids. Here the CDR3 DNA reads TGTGCCTGGAGTGTAGGTCTCTACGAGCAGTACTTC. Amino acids: CAWSVGLYEQYF. The entire variable domain, with the rest obtained from reference TRBV30 and TRBJ2-7, is as follows: SQTIHQWPATLVQPVGSPLSLECTVEGTSNPNLYWYRQAAGRGLQLLFYSVGIGQISSEVPQNLSASRPQDRQFILSSKKLLLSDSGFYLCAWSVGLYEQYFGPGTRLTVT.

This sequence joins TRBV11-2 and TRBJ2-7, with TRBD1 identical over 7 bases. The CDR3 spans 13 residues. The germline V gene has CDR1 SGHAT and CDR2 FQNNGV. V shed 3 bases, J shed 3 bases, and the junction held 2 bases outside the gene matches. DNA for the CDR3: TGTGCCAGCAGCTTGGGGGACAGCTACGAGCAGTACTTC. It yields the protein CASSLGDSYEQYF.